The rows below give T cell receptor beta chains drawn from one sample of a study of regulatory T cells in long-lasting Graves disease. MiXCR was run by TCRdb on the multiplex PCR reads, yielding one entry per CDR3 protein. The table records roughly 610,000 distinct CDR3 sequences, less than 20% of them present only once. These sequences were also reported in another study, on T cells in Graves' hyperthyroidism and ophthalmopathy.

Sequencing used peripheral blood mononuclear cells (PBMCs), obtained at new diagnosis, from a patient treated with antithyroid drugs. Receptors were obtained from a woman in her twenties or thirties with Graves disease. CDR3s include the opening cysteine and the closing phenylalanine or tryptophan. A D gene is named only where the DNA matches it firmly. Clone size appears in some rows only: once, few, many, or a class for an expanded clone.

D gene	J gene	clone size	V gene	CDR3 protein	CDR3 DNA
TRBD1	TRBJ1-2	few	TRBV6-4	CATRPAGTGRENYGYTF	TGTGCCACGCGCCCCGCCGGGACAGGGAGGGAAAACTATGGCTACACCTTC
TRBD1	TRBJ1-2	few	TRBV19	CASSPGAGTGGYGYTF	TGTGCCAGTAGTCCAGGGGCCGGGACAGGCGGCTATGGCTACACCTTC
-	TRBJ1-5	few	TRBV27	CASSLRVSQPQHF	TGTGCCAGCAGCCTCAGGGTGAGTCAGCCCCAGCATTTT
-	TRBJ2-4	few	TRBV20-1	CSARVNREGLAKNIQYF	TGCAGTGCTAGAGTAAACAGGGAAGGATTAGCCAAAAACATTCAGTACTTC
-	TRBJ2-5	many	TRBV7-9	CASSLSEVGETQYF	TGTGCCAGCAGTTTATCCGAGGTGGGGGAGACCCAGTACTTC
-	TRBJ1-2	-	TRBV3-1	CASSRPQLGADGYTF	TGTGCCAGCAGCCGGCCACAATTAGGGGCGGATGGCTACACCTTC
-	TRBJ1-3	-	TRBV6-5	CASSYGMGSGNTIYF	TGTGCCAGCAGTTACGGAATGGGCTCTGGAAACACCATATATTTT
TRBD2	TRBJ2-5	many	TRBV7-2	CASSSPLLAGAGETQYF	TGTGCCAGCAGCTCCCCTCTGCTAGCGGGAGCAGGGGAGACCCAGTACTTC
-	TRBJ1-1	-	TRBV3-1	CASSQVGNEAFF	TGTGCCAGCAGCCAAGTGGGGAATGAAGCTTTCTTT
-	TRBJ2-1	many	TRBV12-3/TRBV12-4	CASTYGQLGRRYNEQFF	TGTGCCAGCACCTACGGACAGCTAGGGAGGAGGTACAATGAGCAGTTCTTC
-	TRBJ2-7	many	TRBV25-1	CASSVTAPTYEQYF	TGTGCCAGCAGTGTGACAGCGCCAACCTACGAGCAGTACTTC
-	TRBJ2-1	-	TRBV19	CASSIAPPGALGYNEQFF	TGTGCCAGTAGTATAGCGCCCCCGGGCGCCCTTGGTTACAATGAGCAGTTCTTC
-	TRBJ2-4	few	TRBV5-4	CASSSGGINIQYF	TGTGCCAGCAGCTCTGGCGGGATCAACATTCAGTACTTC
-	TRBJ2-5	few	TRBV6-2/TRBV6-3	CASSYYSQETQYF	TGTGCCAGCAGTTACTACAGCCAAGAGACCCAGTACTTC
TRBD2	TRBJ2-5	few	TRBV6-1	CASSDWRGWEETQYF	TGTGCCAGCAGTGATTGGCGGGGGTGGGAAGAGACCCAGTACTTC
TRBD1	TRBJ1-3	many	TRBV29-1	CSAGPGTEGNTIYF	TGCAGCGCTGGCCCCGGGACAGAGGGAAACACCATATATTTT
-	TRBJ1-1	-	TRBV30	CAWSPALNTEAFF	TGTGCCTGGAGTCCAGCCCTGAACACTGAAGCTTTCTTT
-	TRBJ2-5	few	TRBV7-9	CASSSEGLAFGAETQYF	TGTGCCAGCAGTTCCGAAGGGTTGGCGTTTGGCGCGGAGACCCAGTACTTC
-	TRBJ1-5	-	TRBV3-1	CASSQGTAQPQHF	TGTGCCAGCAGCCAAGGGACGGCTCAGCCCCAGCATTTT
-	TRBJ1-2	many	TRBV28	CASSYPTGTSGGYTF	TGTGCCAGCAGTTACCCGACCGGGACTTCAGGCGGCTACACCTTC
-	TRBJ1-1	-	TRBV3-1	CASSQGRLEAFF	TGTGCCAGCAGCCAGGGCAGACTTGAAGCTTTCTTT
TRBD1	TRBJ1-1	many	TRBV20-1	CSAKGGDRGNTEAFF	TGCAGTGCTAAGGGAGGGGACAGGGGGAACACTGAAGCTTTCTTT
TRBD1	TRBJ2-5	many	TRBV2	CASSQGQTQETQYF	TGTGCCAGCAGTCAGGGACAGACCCAAGAGACCCAGTACTTC
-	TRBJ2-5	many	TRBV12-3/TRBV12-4	CASSLAPGEETQYF	TGTGCCAGCAGTTTAGCGCCCGGGGAGGAGACCCAGTACTTC